This TCR beta chain was recorded in a study of a mutant IDH1 vaccine in newly diagnosed glioma. Overall study: A roughly 62% male, approximately 38% female split and a mean age of around 41 years characterized treated patients. Most patients had received both radiotherapy and temozolomide, the prior options being radiotherapy, temozolomide, or both.

Using immunoSEQ multiplex PCR, the repertoire was profiled, and TCRdb retains in-frame clones only, with some absent. The sample contains about 66,000 clones, roughly four fifths of which appear only once. The V and J ends lost 2 bases and 7 bases, in that order; junction bases with no gene match: 10. The CDR3 covers 16 residues. Germline V lookup: CDR1 KGHSH, CDR2 LQKENI. Findings and limits, study-wide: The occurrence of vaccine-induced immune responses was seen in 80% to 95% of patients.

As regards this clone: The antigen is not known.

Time point: week 11, during vaccination. The investigators gave 300 ug of mutant IDH1 20-mer peptide in each vaccine dose, together with topical imiquimod. New WHO grade 3 or 4 astrocytomas that were IDH1-mutant and ATRX-lost occurred in the donors. The gene calls are TRBV18 and TRBJ1-4, with 7 positions matching TRBD1. This sample comprised PBMCs, obtained from a glioma patient whose treatment included an IDH1 peptide vaccine. This sequence originates from a man in his thirties or forties with glioma. The CDR3 bases are TGTGCCAGCTCACCAGAGCCCGACAGGGCGATTGAAAAACTGTTTTTT. Residues: CASSPEPDRAIEKLFF.